This TCR beta chain was retrieved from a study of T cells in Graves' hyperthyroidism and ophthalmopathy. On the study more broadly: Initial diagnosis, before any treatment, was when peripheral blood was collected.

The diagnoses drew upon clinical symptoms, serum thyroxine and TRAb, thyroid ultrasound and orbital computed tomography. Germline V gene lookup returns CDR1 LNHDA and CDR2 SQIVND (reference sequence). This CDR3 has 14 amino acids. What was amplified from RNA transcripts were TCR beta CDR3 regions. HTBI primers were used for first-round RT-PCR of the TCR CDR3. TCRdb passed the multiplex PCR reads through MiXCR, listing each CDR3 protein once. The sample lists around 760,000 distinct CDR3 sequences, 35% occurring once. The J gene is TRBJ1-1, the V gene TRBV19, with TRBD1 matching over 8 bases. Material for sequencing was blood. This clonotype originated in a woman between 40 and 50 years old with Graves' hyperthyroidism. The DNA for the CDR3 is TGTGCGAGTGGTATGAACTTCAGGGGGCCTGAAGCTTTCTTT. Its translation: CASGMNFRGPEAFF.